Here is one TCR beta chain with its context. Its antigen is currently unknown. Assay: immunoSEQ multiplex PCR; the TCRdb copy retains only in-frame clones and omits some. The sample has 110,000 to 150,000 clones, approximately 90% seen once. The record originates from a study of cytomegalovirus exposure and HLA in healthy donors. The donors belonged to the approximately 120-subject validation cohort, separate from the approximately 670-subject first cohort. Overall study findings and caveats: The majority of TCR sequences were rare, yet some public TCRs appeared in many donors. According to reports, the classifier identified cytomegalovirus status with high specificity and sensitivity.

Germline V gene data show CDR1 as SGHRS and CDR2 as YFSETQ. The CDR3 is made up of 12 amino acids. Trimming removed 2 bases from V and 10 bases from J, with 10 bases in between. The sample was PBMCs. The V and J genes are TRBV5-1 and TRBJ2-1; maybe TRBD2 (5 bases). The origin of this receptor is a woman aged 25 to 39 in good health and CMV-seropositive. The CDR3 loop is CASSLSLAEQFF. The CDR3 region has the DNA TGCGCCAGCAGCTTATCCTTAGCGGAGCAGTTCTTC.